One TCR beta chain is described in this entry. What it binds is unknown. The data originate from a study of shared clonotypes between healthy human individuals. Study observations and caveats: The study drew on few donors, limiting represented genetic and exposure-history diversity. Clonotype sharing among donors was thought likely to change with sequencing depth.

TCRdb's table, derived via immunoSEQ multiplex PCR, lists solely in-frame clones and lacks some. This sample has under 650,000 clones, with less than 96% found just once. From germline, CDR1 is MNHEY and CDR2 SMNVEV (reference sequence). The CDR3 sequence is 13 residues long. The V end was cut by 5 bases, the J end by 2 bases, with 10 bases between. The source of this sequence is a woman in her 30s in good health. Sequencing used naive CD4+ T cells sorted from blood. The subset here: CD45RA+ positively selected. V is TRBV27 and J is TRBJ2-7; D unresolved. The CDR3 sequence is CASSLKPTYEQYF. CDR3 nucleotide sequence: TGTGCCAGCAGTCTAAAGCCTACCTACGAGCAGTACTTC.